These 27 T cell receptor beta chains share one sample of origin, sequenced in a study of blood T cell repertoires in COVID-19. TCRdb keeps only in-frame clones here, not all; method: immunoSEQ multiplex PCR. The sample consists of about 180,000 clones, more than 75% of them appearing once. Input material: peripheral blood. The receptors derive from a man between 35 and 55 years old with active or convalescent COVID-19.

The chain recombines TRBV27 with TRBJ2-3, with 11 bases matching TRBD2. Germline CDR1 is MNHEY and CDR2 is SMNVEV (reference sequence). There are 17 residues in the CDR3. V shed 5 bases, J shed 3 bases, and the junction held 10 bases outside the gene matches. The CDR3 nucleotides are TGTGCCAGCAGTCCCTTGGGACTAGCGGAGGAGACAGATACGCAGTATTTT. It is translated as CASSPLGLAEETDTQYF.

For the CDR3, the DNA is TGTGCCAGTTTCTCTCGGACAGGCGGTCTCGGCACAGATACGCAGTATTTT. This gives the protein CASFSRTGGLGTDTQYF. V and J are TRBV21-1 and TRBJ2-3; TRBD1 is taken as the D call from the table, unchecked against the DNA. TRBV21-1 is annotated as a pseudogene. This CDR3 spans 17 amino acids.

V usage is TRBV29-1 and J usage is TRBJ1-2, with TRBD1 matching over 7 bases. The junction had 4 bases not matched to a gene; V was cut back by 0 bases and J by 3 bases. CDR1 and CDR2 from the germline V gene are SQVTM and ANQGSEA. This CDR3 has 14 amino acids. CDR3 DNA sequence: TGCAGCGTTGAAGAGGCAGGGGGGTACTATGGCTACACCTTC. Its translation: CSVEEAGGYYGYTF.

CDR3 protein: CASSPLTGLSNQPQHF. CDR3 nucleotide sequence: TGTGCCAGCAGTCCGCTTACAGGGCTAAGCAATCAGCCCCAGCATTTT. This chain uses TRBV28 with TRBJ1-5, with D possibly matching TRBD1 (6 bases). The CDR3 has 16 amino acids. From germline, CDR1 is MDHEN and CDR2 SYDVKM. Between the trimmed V and J ends, which lost 5 bases and 1 base, there was a span of 15 bases.

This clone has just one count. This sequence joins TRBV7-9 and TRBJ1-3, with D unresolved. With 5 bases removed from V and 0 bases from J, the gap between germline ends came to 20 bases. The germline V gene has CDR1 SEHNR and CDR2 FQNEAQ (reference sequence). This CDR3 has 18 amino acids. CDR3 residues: CASSHLIGGISSGNTIYF. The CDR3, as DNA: TGTGCCAGCAGCCACCTAATAGGAGGCATTAGCTCTGGAAACACCATATATTTT. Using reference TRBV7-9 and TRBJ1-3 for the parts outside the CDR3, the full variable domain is DTGVSQNPRHKITKRGQNVTFRCDPISEHNRLYWYRQTLGQGPEFLTYFQNEAQLEKSRLLSDRFSAERPKGSFSTLEIQRTEQGDSAMYLCASSHLIGGISSGNTIYFGEGSWLTVV.

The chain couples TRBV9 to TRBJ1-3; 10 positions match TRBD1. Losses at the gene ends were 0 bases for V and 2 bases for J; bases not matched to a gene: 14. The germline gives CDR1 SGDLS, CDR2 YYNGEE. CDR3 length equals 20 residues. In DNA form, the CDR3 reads TGTGCCAGCAGCGTAGCTCCGGGACAGGGGCAGACGGGGGCTGGAAACACCATATATTTT. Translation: CASSVAPGQGQTGAGNTIYF.

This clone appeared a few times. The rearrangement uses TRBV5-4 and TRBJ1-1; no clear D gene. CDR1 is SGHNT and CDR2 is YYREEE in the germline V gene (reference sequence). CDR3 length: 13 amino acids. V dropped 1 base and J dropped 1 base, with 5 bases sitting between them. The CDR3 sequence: CASSLSRNTEAFF. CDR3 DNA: TGTGCCAGCAGCTTGTCTAGGAACACTGAAGCTTTCTTT. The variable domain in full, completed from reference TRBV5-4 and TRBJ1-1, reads ETGVTQSPTHLIKTRGQQVTLRCSSQSGHNTVSWYQQALGQGPQFIFQYYREEENGRGNFPPRFSGLQFPNYSSELNVNALELDDSALYLCASSLSRNTEAFFGQGTRLTVV.

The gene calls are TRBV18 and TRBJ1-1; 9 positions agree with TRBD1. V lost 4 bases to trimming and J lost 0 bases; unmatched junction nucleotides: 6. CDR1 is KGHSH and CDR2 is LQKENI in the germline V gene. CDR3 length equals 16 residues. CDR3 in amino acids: CASSLGQGSMNTEAFF. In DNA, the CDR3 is TGTGCCAGCTCACTGGGACAGGGCAGCATGAACACTGAAGCTTTCTTT.

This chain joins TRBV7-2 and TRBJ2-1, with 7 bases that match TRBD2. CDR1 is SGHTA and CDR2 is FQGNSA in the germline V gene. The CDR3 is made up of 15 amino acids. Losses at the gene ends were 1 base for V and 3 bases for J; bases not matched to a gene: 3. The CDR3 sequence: CASSLEASGYNEQFF. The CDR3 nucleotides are TGTGCCAGCAGCTTAGAGGCTAGCGGCTACAATGAGCAGTTCTTC.

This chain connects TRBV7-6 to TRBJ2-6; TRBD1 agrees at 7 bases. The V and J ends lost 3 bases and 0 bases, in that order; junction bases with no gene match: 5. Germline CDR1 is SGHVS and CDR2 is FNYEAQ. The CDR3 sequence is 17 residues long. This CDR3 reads CASSFGTDPSGANVLTF. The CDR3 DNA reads TGTGCCAGCAGCTTCGGGACAGACCCCTCTGGGGCCAACGTCCTGACTTTC. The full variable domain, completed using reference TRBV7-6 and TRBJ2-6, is GAGVSQSPRYKVTKRGQDVALRCDPISGHVSLYWYRQALGQGPEFLTYFNYEAQQDKSGLPNDRFSAERPEGSISTLTIQRTEQRDSAMYRCASSFGTDPSGANVLTFGAGSRLTVL.

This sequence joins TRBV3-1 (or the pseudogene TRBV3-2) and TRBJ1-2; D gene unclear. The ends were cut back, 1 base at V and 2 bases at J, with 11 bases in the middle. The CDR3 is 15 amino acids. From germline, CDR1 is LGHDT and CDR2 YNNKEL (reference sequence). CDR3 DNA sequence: TGTGCCAGCAGCCAAGTTGTACAGAGCAACTATGGCTACACCTTC. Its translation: CASSQVVQSNYGYTF.

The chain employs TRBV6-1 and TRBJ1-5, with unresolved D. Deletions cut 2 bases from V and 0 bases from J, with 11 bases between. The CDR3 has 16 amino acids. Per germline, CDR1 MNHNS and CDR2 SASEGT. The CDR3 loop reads CASSERWQDSNQPQHF. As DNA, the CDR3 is TGTGCCAGCAGTGAACGGTGGCAGGATAGCAATCAGCCCCAGCATTTT.

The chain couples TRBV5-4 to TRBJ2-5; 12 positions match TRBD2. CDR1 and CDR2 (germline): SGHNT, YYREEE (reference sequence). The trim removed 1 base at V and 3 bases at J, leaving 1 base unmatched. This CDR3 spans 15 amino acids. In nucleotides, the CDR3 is TGTGCCAGCAGCTTGAGGACTAGCGGGGAAGAGACCCAGTACTTC. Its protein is CASSLRTSGEETQYF.

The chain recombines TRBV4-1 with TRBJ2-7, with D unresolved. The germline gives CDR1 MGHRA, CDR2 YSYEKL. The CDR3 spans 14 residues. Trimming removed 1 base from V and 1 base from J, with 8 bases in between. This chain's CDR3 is CASSQVYGSYEQYF. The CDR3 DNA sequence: TGCGCCAGCAGCCAAGTATACGGGTCCTACGAGCAGTACTTC.

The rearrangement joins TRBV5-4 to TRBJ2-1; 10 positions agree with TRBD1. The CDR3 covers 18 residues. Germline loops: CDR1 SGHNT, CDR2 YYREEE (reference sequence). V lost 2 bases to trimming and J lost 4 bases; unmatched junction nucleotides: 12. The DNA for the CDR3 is TGTGCCAGCAGCTTTATTCCGCTAAGGGACAGGGGATACAATGAGCAGTTCTTC. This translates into CASSFIPLRDRGYNEQFF.

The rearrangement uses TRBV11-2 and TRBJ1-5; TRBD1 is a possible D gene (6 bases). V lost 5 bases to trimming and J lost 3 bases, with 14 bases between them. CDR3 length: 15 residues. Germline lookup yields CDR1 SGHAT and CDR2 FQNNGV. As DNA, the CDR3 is TGTGCCAGCAGCCACGGCGGGGGCCCCAATCAGCCCCAGCATTTT. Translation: CASSHGGGPNQPQHF.

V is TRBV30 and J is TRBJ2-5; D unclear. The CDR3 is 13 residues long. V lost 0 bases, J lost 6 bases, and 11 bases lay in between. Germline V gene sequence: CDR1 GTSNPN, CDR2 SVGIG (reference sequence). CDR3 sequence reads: CAWSVTERQTQYF. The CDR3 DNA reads TGTGCCTGGAGTGTAACAGAAAGACAGACCCAGTACTTC.

CDR3 protein: CASSFLSPQATNIQYF. CDR3 bases: TGTGCCAGCAGCTTCCTCTCCCCGCAAGCAACCAACATTCAGTACTTC. The chain recombines TRBV2 with TRBJ2-4; the D is unclear. The germline V and J ends were trimmed by 6 bases and 7 bases, with 22 bases remaining between them. Germline values: CDR1 SNHLY, CDR2 FYNNEI. This CDR3 has 16 residues.

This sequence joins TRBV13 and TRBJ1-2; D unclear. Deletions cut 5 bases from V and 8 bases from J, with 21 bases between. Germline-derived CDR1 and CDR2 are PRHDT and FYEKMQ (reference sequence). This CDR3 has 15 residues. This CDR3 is CASSGREEGGGGYTF. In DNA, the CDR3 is TGTGCCAGCAGCGGCCGGGAGGAAGGAGGTGGAGGCTACACCTTC. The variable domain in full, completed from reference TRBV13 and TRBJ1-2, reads AAGVIQSPRHLIKEKRETATLKCYPIPRHDTVYWYQQGPGQDPQFLISFYEKMQSDKGSIPDRFSAQQFSDYHSELNMSSLELGDSALYFCASSGREEGGGGYTFGSGTRLTVV.

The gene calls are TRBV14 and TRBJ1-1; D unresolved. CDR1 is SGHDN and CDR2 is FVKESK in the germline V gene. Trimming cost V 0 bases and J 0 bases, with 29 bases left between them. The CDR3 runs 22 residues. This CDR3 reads CASSQDFHEDREEFFLNTEAFF. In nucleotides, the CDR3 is TGTGCCAGCAGCCAAGATTTTCACGAAGATCGGGAGGAATTCTTTTTGAACACTGAAGCTTTCTTT.

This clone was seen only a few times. CDR3 in amino acids: CASSWGVHGYTF. CDR3 sequence (DNA): TGTGCCAGCAGTTGGGGGGTCCATGGCTACACCTTC. This chain connects TRBV12-3 or TRBV12-4 to TRBJ1-2, with D tentatively TRBD1 (5 bases). The CDR3 is made up of 12 amino acids. The V end lost 4 bases, the J end lost 6 bases, and 9 bases lay between the germline ends.

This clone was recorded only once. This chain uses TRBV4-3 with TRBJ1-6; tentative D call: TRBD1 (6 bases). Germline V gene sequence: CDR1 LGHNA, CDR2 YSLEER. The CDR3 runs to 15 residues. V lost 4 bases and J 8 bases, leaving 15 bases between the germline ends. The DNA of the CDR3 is TGCGCCAGCAGCCGCACAGGGTTCGGGGATTCACCCCTCCACTTT. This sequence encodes CASSRTGFGDSPLHF.

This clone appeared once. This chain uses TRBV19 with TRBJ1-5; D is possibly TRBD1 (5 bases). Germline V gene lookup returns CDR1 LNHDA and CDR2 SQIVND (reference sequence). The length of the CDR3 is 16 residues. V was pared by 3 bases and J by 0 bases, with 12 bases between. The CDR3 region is CASSIIGQGSNQPQHF. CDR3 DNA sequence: TGTGCCAGTAGTATCATAGGGCAGGGTAGCAATCAGCCCCAGCATTTT.

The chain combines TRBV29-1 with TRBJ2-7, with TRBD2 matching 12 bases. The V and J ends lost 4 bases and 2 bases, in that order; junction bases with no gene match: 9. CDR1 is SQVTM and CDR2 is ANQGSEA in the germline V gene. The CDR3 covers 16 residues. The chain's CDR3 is CSVGVWASGGAYEQYF. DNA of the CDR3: TGCAGCGTTGGGGTATGGGCTAGCGGGGGGGCCTACGAGCAGTACTTC.

The CDR3 coding sequence is TGTGCCAGCAGCGAGGGGGTTTTGACTGAAGCTTTCTTT. This gives the protein CASSEGVLTEAFF. This chain connects TRBV9 to TRBJ1-1; possible D gene TRBD1, 6 bases. Trimming took 3 bases from V and 5 from J, leaving 11 bases between them. There are 13 residues in the CDR3. In germline, CDR1 is SGDLS, CDR2 YYNGEE.

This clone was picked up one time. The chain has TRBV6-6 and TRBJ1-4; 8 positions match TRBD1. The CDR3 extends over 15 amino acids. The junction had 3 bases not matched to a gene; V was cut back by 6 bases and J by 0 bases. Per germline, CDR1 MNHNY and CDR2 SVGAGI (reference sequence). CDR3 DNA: TGTGCCAGCAGCCCGACAGGGGCAACTAATGAAAAACTGTTTTTT. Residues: CASSPTGATNEKLFF.

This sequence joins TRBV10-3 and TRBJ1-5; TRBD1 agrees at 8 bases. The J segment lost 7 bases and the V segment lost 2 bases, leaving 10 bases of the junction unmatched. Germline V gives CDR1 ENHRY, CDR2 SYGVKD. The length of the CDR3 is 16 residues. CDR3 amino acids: CAISETPQGARQPQHF. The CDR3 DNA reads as TGTGCCATCAGTGAGACGCCCCAGGGGGCGAGGCAGCCCCAGCATTTT.